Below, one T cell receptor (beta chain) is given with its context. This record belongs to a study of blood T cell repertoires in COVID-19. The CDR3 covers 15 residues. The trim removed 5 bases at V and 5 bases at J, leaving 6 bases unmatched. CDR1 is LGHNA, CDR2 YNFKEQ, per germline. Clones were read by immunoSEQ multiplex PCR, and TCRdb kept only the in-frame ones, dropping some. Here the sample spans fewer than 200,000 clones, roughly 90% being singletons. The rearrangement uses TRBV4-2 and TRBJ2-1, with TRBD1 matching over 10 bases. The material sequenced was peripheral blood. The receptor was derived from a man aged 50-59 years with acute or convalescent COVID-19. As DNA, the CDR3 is TGTGCCAGCAGCAGCCGGACAGGGGGAAACAATGAGCAGTTCTTC. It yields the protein CASSSRTGGNNEQFF.